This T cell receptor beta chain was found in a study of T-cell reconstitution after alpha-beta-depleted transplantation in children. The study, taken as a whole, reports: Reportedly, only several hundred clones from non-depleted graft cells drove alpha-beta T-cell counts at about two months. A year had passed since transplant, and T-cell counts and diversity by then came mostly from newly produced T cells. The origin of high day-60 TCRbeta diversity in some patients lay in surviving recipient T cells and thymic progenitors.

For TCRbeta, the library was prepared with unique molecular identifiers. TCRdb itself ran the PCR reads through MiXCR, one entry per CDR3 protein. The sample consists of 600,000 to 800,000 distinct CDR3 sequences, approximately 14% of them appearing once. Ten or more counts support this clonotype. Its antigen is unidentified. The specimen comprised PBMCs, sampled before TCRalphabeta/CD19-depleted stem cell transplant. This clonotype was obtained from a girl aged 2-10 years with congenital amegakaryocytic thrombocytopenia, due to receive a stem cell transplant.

The CDR3 DNA follows: TGTGCCAGCAGTTTCTCTAGCGGGAGGGCCGTAAATACGCAGTATTTT. Encoded protein: CASSFSSGRAVNTQYF. The chain joins TRBV27 to TRBJ2-3; 12 bases fit TRBD2. Germline V gene data show CDR1 as MNHEY and CDR2 as SMNVEV (reference sequence). Losses at the gene ends were 3 bases for V and 7 bases for J; bases not matched to a gene: 8. The CDR3 runs 16 residues.